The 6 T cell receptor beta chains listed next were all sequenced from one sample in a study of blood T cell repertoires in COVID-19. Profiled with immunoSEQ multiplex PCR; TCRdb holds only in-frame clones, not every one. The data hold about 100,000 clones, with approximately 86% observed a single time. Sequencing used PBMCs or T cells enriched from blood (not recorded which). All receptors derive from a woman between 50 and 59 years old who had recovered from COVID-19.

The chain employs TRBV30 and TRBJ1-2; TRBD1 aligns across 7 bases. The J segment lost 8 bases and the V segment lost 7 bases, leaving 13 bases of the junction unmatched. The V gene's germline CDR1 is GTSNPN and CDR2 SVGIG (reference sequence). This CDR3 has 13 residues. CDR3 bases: TGTGCCTCCGGACAGGATTTAACTATCGGCTACACCTTC. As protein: CASGQDLTIGYTF.

The CDR3 sequence is CASSPSGSLRDTQYF. The DNA for the CDR3 is TGTGCCAGCAGTCCTAGCGGGAGTCTTAGAGATACGCAGTATTTT. V gene TRBV2 combines with J gene TRBJ2-3, with TRBD2 matching 10 bases. J gave up 5 bases and V 5 bases, and 7 bases lay outside the gene matches. CDR1 and CDR2 (germline): SNHLY, FYNNEI. The CDR3 runs 15 residues.

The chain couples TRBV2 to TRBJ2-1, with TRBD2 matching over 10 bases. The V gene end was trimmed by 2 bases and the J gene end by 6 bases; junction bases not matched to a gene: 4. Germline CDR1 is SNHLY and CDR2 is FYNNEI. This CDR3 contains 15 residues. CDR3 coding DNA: TGTGCCAGCAGTGAACATAGCGGGAGGACCAATGAGCAGTTCTTC. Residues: CASSEHSGRTNEQFF. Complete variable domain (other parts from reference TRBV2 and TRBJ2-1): EPEVTQTPSHQVTQMGQEVILRCVPISNHLYFYWYRQILGQKVEFLVSFYNNEISEKSEIFDDQFSVERPDGSNFTLKIRSTKLEDSAMYFCASSEHSGRTNEQFFGPGTRLTVL.

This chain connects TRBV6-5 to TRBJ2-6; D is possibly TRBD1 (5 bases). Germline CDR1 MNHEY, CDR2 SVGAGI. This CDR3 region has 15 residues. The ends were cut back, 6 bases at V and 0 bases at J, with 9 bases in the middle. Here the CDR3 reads CASRVQGSGANVLTF. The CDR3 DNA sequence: TGTGCCAGCAGAGTTCAGGGCTCTGGGGCCAACGTCCTGACTTTC.

CDR3 sequence (DNA): TGTGCCAGCAGTGGAGGAGGGCGGGAGACCCAGTACTTC. This encodes CASSGGGRETQYF. The genes are TRBV25-1 and TRBJ2-5, with a possible D match to TRBD2 (6 bases). Germline CDR1 MGHDK, CDR2 SYGVNS. This CDR3 comprises 13 residues. Trimming cost V 4 bases and J 5 bases, with 11 bases left between them.

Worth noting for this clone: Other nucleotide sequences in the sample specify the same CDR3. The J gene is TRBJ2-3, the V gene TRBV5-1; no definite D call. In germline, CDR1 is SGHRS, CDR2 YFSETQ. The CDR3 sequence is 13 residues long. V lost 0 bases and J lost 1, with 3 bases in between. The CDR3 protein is CASSLAGTDTQYF. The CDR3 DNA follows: TGCGCCAGCAGCTTGGCGGGCACAGATACGCAGTATTTT.